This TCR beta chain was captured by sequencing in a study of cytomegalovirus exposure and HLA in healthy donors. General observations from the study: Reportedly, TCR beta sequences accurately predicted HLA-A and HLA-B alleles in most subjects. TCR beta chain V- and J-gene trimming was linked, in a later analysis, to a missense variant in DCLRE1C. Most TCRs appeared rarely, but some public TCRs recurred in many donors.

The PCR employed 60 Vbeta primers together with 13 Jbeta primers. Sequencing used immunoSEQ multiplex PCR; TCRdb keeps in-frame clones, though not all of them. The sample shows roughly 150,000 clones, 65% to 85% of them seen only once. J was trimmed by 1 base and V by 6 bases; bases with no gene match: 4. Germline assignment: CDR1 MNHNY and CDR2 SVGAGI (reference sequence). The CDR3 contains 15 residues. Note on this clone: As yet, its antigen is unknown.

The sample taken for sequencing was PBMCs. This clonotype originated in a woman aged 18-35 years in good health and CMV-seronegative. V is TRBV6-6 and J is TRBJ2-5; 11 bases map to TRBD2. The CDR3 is CASRRGLAVQETQYF. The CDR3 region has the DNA TGTGCCAGCAGACGGGGACTAGCGGTCCAAGAGACCCAGTACTTC.